Given below is one TCR beta chain in context. This clone has just a few counts. Its recognized antigen is unknown. No much larger clone exists at a distance of one base, and base qualities are not known. Using the deep immunoSEQ assay, multiplex PCR amplified TCR CDR3 regions from genomic DNA. Extracted genomic DNA from each cell subset was spread evenly across all wells of several immunoSEQ 96-well plates, with each plate serving as a replicate. For unsorted PBMC, approximately 0.3 ug of genomic DNA, equivalent to about 32,000 T cell genomes, went into each replicate PCR. Ten immunoSEQ deep assay plates were used to sequence unsorted PBMC genomic DNA. Purified libraries were quantified with a Qubit 3.0 fluorometer, sized on a Bioanalyzer 2100, and re-quantified with the KAPA Library Quantification kit. A separate single-read 150-cycle Illumina NextSeq 550 flow cell was used to sequence each immunoSEQ 96-well plate. Per the authors' processing: Because only junctional sequences without quality scores were contained in the immunoSEQ output, filtering matching that applied to full-length reads could not be performed. To assign V/J genes and CDR3, sequences were annotated against IMGT germline references using PyIR, a Python wrapper for IgBLAST v1.9. Reads were filtered out if the reads had weak V/J assignments (E-value above 1e-6), no CDR3, stop codons, out-of-frame junctions, or ambiguous translated residues. V3J clonotypes were defined as sequences sharing the same inferred V gene, J gene, and CDR3 amino acid sequence. To compute the percentage overlap between repertoires, the number of shared unique clonotypes was divided by the size of the smaller repertoire. Repertoire richness was assessed with RTK rarefaction, the Chao1 estimator, and Recon v2.1 estimates of unobserved clonotypes. Imported from immuneACCESS, the table was reduced by TCRdb to in-frame sequences with V and J called. These copies leave out some clones; in studies compared against another copy, an unresolved V gene accounts for under half, and the cause of the remainder is not known. V, J and clone size are those of that table, while D and trimming were read from the DNA. For this sample the table gives about 560,000 clones, of which 70% to 80% were detected only once. More than 10% of the sample rests with the top ten.

The donors were healthy, HIV-negative adults who had no recently reported acute infections or vaccinations. Every donor was a Caucasian adult living in Nashville, Tennessee, USA. For unsorted samples, some 87 million PBMCs were counted, and genomic DNA was extracted using the QIAamp DNA Blood Mini kit. Blood was obtained by leukapheresis, after which PBMCs were separated by Ficoll-Histopaque density gradient centrifugation and cryopreserved in liquid nitrogen vapor phase. This sample stems from a study of shared clonotypes between healthy human individuals (dated by TCRdb to the early 2020s). Regarding the research as a whole: The cohort comprised a couple of women and a few men aged 18 to 49 years. To estimate repertoire size and how much clonotypes are shared between individuals, the study performed deep sequencing of blood TCR repertoires from a handful of healthy adults. Libraries were prepared and TCR repertoires were sequenced by different laboratories using diverse techniques, in order to increase sequencing depth and limit assay-specific biases. Between about 0.94 and 8.9 billion PBMCs per donor were obtained by leukapheresis.

Paper-wide results and their limitations: Based on pairwise subsampling, the degree of clonotype sharing among donors was expected to be affected by sequencing depth. Only blood was sampled, and tissue TCR repertoires likely differ from those in blood. Because the study included a small number of donors, the genetic and exposure-history diversity represented was limited.

The sequence came from a woman aged 40 to 50 in good health. Some clones in this sample may be carry-over from other donors' samples. The sequencing sample was made of PBMCs.

The DNA sequence reads TGTGCCAGCATACCCCGCGGAGATAGGACCGGGGAGCTGTTTTTT. Protein translation: CASIPRGDRTGELFF. The rearranged segments are TRBV6-5 and TRBJ2-2, with the D gene call left open. The CDR3 numbers 15 residues from cysteine through phenylalanine. Just CDR3 DNA is preserved here, 45 bases in frame from base 1. V lost 7 bases and J lost 5 bases; the stretch between them is 17 bases long. CDR1 MNHEY and CDR2 SVGAGI were looked up in the germline V gene.